A few counts support the clone carrying this T cell receptor (beta chain). Primers: 60 Vbeta forward and 13 Jbeta reverse. Assay: immunoSEQ multiplex PCR; the TCRdb copy retains only in-frame clones and omits some. Of 180,000 or so clones detected, 77% appear once; the ten largest clones hold 3.7%. This entry belongs to a study of cytomegalovirus exposure and HLA in healthy donors. The germline CDR1 and CDR2 sequences are SGHRS and YFSETQ. The CDR3 spans 14 residues. Trimming removed 0 bases at V and 4 bases at J, with 10 bases between. Sequenced: PBMCs. The gene calls are TRBV5-1 and TRBJ2-5; D is unresolved. The sequence was collected from a woman aged 60-70 years in good health and CMV-seropositive. DNA of the CDR3: TGCGCCAGCAGCTTGGCCGGGTCGGCAGAGACCCAGTACTTC. As protein: CASSLAGSAETQYF. The whole variable domain, filled in from reference TRBV5-1 and TRBJ2-5, reads KAGVTQTPRYLIKTRGQQVTLSCSPISGHRSVSWYQQTPGQGLQFLFEYFSETQRNKGNFPGRFSGRQFSNSRSEMNVSTLELGDSALYLCASSLAGSAETQYFGPGTRLLVL.